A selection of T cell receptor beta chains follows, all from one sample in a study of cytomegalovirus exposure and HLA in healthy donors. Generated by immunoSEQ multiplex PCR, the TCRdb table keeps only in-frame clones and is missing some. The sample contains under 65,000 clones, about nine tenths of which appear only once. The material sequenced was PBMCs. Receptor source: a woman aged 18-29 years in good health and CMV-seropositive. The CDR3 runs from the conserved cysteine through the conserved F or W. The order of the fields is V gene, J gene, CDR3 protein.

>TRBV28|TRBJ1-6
CASSPPERDNSPLHF
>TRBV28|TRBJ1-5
CASSYTGGRQPQHF
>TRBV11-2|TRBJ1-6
CASSFLGGNNSPLHF
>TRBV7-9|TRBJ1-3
CASSFPGSGNTIYF
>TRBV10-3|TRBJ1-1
CAISGTVNTEAFF
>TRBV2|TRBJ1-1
CASMSGGGGWAEAFF
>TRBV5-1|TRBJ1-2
CASSLGQDRGYGYTF
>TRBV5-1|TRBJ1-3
CASSPQEGSGNTIYF
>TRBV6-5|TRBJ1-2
CASSYSRTPLAGYTF
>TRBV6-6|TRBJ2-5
CASSPSGGGTQYF
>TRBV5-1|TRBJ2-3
CASSASGGIYGDTQYF
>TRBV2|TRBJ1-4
CASTYRDNEKLFF
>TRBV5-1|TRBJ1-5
CASSLAAGNDQPQHF
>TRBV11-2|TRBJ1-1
CASSLTGGSEAFF
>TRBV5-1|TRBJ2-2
CASSGVPTGELFF
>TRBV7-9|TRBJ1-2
CASSTGDRTGYTF
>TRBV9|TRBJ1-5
CASSVGTGDQPQHF
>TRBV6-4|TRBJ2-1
CASSEEGSSYNEQFF
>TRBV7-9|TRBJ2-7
CASSRIIYRDRAYEQYF
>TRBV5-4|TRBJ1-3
CASSLSEGRNTIYF
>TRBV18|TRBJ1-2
CASSPTGQPTWGYTF
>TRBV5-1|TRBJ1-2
CASSSTGGDLAYGYTF
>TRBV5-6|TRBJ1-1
CASSLGESEAFF
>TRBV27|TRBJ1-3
CASSPLLRDKGIYTIYF
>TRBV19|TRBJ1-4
CASSTGQGAVTNEKLFF
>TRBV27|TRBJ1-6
CASSRWTGTNSPLHF
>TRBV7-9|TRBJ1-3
CASSLKTGPGNTIYF
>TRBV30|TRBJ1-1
CAWSLGRMNTEAFF
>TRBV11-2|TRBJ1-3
CASSSPSGTGTGNTIYF
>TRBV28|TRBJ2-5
CASSFRGAIETQYF
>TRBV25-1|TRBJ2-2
CASEELYNTGELFF
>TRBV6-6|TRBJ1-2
CASSYSRTGYGYTF
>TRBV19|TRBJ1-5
CASGTDRAQPQHF
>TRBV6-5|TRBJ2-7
CASRGQGSTYEQYF
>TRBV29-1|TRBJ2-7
CSVEGQGADEQYF
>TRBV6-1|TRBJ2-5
CASSEGWARRETQYF
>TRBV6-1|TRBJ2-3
CASSGPGRDTQYF
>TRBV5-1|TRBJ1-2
CASSLAGVDYGYTF
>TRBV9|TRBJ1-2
CASSVDTDNGYTF